This T cell receptor beta chain was sequenced in a study of CD8 T cells in Susac syndrome. This CDR3 spans 16 amino acids. Germline assignment: CDR1 MNHEY and CDR2 SVGAGI. V lost 0 bases to trimming and J lost 0 bases, with 12 bases between them. Negative isolation yielded CD8+ and CD4+ T cells; FACS enriched TEMRA cells. This clonotype has just a few counts. RNA in amounts of 0.5 to 1 ug was reverse transcribed with random hexamers. Multiplex immunoSEQ PCR targeted 54 Vbeta and 13 Jbeta TCR beta segments. TCRdb used MiXCR to reprocess the immunoSEQ multiplex PCR reads, holding one entry per CDR3 protein. The sample carries a few hundred thousand distinct CDR3 sequences, about 85% recorded once.

Sequenced input: CD8+ T cells from PBMCs. V gene TRBV6-5 combines with J gene TRBJ2-7; D uncertain. This TCR derives from a human donor with multiple sclerosis. The CDR3 region is CASSYSGTSFSYEQYF. The DNA of the CDR3 is TGTGCCAGCAGTTACTCGGGAACATCGTTCTCCTACGAGCAGTACTTC.